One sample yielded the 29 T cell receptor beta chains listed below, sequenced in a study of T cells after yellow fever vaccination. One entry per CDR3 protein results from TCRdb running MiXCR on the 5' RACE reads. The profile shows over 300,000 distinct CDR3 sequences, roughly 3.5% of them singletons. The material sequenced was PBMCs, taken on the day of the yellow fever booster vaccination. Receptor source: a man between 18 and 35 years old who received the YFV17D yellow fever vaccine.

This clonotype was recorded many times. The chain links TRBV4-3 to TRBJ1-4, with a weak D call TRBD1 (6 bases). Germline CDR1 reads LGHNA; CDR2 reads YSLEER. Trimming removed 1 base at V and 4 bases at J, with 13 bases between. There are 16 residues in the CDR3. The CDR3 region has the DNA TGCGCCAGCAGCCAAGGGACAGCGGATAGTAATGAAAAACTGTTTTTT. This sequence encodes CASSQGTADSNEKLFF.

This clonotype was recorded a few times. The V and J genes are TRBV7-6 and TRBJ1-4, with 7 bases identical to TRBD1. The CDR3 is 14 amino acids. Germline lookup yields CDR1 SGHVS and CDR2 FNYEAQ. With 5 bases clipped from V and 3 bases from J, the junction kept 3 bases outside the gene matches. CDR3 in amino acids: CASSKGAPNEKLFF. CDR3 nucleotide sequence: TGTGCCAGCAGCAAGGGGGCCCCTAATGAAAAACTGTTTTTT.

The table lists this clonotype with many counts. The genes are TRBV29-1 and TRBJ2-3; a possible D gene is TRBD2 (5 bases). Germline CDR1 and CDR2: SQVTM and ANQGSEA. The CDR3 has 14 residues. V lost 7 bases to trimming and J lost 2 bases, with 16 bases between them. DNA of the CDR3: TGCAGCGCCCCCGGGGAGTCAAACACAGATACGCAGTATTTT. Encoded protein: CSAPGESNTDTQYF.

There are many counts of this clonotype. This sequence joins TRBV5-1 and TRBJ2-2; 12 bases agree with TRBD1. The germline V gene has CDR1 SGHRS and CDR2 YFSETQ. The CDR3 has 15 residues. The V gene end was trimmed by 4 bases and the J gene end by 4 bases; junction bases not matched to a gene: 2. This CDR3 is CASSGTGGITGELFF. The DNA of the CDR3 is TGCGCCAGCAGCGGGACAGGGGGCATCACCGGGGAGCTGTTTTTT. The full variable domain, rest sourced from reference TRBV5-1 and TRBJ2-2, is KAGVTQTPRYLIKTRGQQVTLSCSPISGHRSVSWYQQTPGQGLQFLFEYFSETQRNKGNFPGRFSGRQFSNSRSEMNVSTLELGDSALYLCASSGTGGITGELFFGEGSRLTVL.

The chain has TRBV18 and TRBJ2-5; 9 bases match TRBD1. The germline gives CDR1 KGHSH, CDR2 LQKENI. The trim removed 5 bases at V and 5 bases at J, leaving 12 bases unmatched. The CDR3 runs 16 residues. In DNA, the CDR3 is TGTGCCAGCTCAGCTACGACAGGGGGATCCGCGGAGACCCAGTACTTC. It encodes CASSATTGGSAETQYF. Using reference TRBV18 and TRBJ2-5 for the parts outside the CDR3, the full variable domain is NAGVMQNPRHLVRRRGQEARLRCSPMKGHSHVYWYRQLPEEGLKFMVYLQKENIIDESGMPKERFSAEFPKEGPSILRIQQVVRGDSAAYFCASSATTGGSAETQYFGPGTRLLVL.

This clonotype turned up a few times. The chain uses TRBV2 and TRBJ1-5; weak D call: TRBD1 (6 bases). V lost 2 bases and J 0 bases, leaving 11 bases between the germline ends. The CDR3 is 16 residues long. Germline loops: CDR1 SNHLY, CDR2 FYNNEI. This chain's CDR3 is CASSEWGPYSNQPQHF. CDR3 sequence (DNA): TGTGCCAGCAGTGAATGGGGGCCCTATAGCAATCAGCCCCAGCATTTT.

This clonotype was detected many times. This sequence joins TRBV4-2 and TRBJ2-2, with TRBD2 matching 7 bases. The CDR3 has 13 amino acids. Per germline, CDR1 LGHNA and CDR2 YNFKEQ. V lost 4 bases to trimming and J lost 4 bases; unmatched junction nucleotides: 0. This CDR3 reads CASSRTSTGELFF. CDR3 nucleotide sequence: TGTGCCAGCAGCCGGACTAGCACCGGGGAGCTGTTTTTT.

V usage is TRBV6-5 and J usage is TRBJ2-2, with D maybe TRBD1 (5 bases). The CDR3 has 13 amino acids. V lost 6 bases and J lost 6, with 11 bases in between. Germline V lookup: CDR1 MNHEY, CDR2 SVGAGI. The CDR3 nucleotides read TGTGCCAGCAGCTACCAGGGTCCCGGGGAGCTGTTTTTT. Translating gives CASSYQGPGELFF.

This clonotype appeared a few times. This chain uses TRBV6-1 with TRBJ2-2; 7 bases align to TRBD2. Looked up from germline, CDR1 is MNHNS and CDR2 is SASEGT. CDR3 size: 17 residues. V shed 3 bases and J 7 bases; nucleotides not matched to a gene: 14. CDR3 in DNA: TGTGCCAGCAGTGAGAGTGCCCAGCGGGGCACGGTCGGGGAGCTGTTTTTT. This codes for CASSESAQRGTVGELFF.

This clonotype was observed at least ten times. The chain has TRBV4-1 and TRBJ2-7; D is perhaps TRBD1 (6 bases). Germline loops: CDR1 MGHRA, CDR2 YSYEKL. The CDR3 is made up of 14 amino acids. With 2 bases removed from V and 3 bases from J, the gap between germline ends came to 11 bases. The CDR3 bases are TGCGCCAGCAGCCAACGTACAGGGTTCTACGAGCAGTACTTC. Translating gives CASSQRTGFYEQYF.

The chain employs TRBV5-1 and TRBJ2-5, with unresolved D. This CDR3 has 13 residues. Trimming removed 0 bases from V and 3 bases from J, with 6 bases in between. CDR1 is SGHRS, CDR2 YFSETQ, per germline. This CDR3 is CASSLAVEETQYF. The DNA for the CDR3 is TGCGCCAGCAGCTTGGCCGTAGAAGAGACCCAGTACTTC.

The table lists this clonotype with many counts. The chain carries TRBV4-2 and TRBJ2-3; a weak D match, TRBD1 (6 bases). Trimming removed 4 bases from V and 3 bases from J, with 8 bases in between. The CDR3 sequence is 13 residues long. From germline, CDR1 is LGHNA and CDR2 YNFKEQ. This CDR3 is CASSPQGTDTQYF. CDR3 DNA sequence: TGTGCCAGCAGCCCCCAGGGGACAGATACGCAGTATTTT.

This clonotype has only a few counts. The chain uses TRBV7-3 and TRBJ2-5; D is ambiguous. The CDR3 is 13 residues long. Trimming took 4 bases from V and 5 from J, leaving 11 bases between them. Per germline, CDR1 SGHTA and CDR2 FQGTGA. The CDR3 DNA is TGTGCCAGCAGCTGGAGAGACCTGGAGACCCAGTACTTC. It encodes CASSWRDLETQYF.

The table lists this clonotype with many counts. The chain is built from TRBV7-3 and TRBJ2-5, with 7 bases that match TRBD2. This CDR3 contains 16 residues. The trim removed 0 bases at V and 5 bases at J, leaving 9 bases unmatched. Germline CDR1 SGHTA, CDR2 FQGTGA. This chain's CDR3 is CASSLTGGSSRETQYF. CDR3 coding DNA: TGTGCCAGCAGCTTAACCGGGGGGAGTTCTCGGGAGACCCAGTACTTC.

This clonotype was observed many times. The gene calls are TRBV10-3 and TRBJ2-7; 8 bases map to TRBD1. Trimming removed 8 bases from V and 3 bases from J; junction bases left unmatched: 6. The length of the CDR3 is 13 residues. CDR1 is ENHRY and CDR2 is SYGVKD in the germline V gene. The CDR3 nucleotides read TGTGCCATCTCAGGGGGCGCTGACTACGAGCAGTACTTC. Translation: CAISGGADYEQYF.

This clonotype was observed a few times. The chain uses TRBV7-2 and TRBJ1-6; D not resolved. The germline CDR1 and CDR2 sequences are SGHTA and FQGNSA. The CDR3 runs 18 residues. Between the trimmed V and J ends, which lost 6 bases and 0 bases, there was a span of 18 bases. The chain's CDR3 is CASSQMLGPSSYNSPLHF. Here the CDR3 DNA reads TGTGCCAGCAGTCAAATGCTGGGCCCGAGCTCCTATAATTCACCCCTCCACTTT.

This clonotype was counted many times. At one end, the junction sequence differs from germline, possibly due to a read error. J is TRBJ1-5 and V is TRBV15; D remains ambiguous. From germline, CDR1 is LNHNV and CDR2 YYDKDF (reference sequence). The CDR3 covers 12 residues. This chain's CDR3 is CATSTRNLPQHF. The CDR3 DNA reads TGTGCCACCAGCACCCGTAATCTGCCCCAGCATTTT.

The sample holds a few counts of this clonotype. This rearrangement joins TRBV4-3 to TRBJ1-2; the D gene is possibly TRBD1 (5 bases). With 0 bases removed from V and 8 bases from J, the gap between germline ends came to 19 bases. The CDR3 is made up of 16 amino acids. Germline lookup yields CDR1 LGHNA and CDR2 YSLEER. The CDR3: CASSQDWDSRSRGYTF. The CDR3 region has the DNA TGCGCCAGCAGCCAAGATTGGGACTCCAGGTCGCGGGGCTACACCTTC.

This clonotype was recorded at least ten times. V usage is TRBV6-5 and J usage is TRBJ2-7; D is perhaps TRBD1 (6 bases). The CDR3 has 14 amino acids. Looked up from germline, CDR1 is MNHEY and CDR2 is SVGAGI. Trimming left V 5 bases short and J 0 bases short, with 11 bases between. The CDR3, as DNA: TGTGCCAGCAGTAAGACAGGACTCTCCTACGAGCAGTACGTC. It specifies CASSKTGLSYEQYV.

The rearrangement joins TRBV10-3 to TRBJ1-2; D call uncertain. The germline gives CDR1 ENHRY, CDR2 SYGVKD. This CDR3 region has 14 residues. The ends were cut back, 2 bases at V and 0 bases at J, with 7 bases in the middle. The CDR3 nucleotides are TGTGCCATCAGTGAGGGACCGACTAACTATGGCTACACCTTC. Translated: CAISEGPTNYGYTF.

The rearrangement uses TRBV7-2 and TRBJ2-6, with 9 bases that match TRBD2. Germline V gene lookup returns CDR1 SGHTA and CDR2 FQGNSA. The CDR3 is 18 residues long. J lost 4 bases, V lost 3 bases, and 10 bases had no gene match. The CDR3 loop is CASSFRWRGGSGANVLTF. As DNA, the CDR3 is TGTGCCAGCAGCTTCCGTTGGCGGGGGGGTTCAGGGGCCAACGTCCTGACTTTC.

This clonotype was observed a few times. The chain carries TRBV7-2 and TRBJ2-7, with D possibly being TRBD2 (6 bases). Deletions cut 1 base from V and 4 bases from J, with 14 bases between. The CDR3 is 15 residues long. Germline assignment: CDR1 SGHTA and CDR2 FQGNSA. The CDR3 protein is CASSLETGGPYEQYV. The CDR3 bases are TGTGCCAGCAGCTTAGAAACCGGGGGACCATACGAGCAGTACGTC.

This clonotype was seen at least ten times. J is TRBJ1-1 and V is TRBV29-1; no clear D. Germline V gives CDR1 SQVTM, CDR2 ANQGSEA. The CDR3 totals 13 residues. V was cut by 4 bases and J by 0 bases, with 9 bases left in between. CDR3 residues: CSVVVGLNTEAFF. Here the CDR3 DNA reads TGCAGCGTTGTGGTGGGCCTGAACACTGAAGCTTTCTTT.

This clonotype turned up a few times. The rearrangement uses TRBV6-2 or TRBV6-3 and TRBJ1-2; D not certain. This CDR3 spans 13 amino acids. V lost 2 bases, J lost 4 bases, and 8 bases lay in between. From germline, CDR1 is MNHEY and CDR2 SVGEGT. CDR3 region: CASSYGVIYGYTF. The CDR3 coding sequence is TGTGCCAGCAGTTACGGTGTGATCTATGGCTACACCTTC.

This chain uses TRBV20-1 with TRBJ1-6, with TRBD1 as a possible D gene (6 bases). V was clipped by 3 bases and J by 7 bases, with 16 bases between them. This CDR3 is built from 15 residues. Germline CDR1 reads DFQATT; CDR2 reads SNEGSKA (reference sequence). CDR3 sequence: CSASPAGARNSPLHF. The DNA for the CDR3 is TGCAGTGCTAGTCCGGCGGGGGCTCGCAATTCACCCCTCCACTTT.

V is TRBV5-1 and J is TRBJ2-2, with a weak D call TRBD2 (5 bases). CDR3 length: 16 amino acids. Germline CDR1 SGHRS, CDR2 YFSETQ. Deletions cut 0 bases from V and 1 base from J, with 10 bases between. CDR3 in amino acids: CASSLAVRGNTGELFF. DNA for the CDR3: TGCGCCAGCAGCTTGGCCGTCCGGGGGAACACCGGGGAGCTGTTTTTT.

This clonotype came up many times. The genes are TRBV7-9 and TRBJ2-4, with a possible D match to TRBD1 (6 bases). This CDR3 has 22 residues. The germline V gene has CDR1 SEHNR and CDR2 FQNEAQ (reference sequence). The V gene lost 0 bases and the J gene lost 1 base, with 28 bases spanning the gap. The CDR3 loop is CASSLAGSGRVNGGRAKNIQYF. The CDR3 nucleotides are TGTGCCAGCAGCTTAGCGGGGAGTGGGCGGGTCAATGGGGGCCGTGCCAAAAACATTCAGTACTTC. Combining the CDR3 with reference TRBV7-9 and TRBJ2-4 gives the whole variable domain DTGVSQNPRHKITKRGQNVTFRCDPISEHNRLYWYRQTLGQGPEFLTYFQNEAQLEKSRLLSDRFSAERPKGSFSTLEIQRTEQGDSAMYLCASSLAGSGRVNGGRAKNIQYFGAGTRLSVL.

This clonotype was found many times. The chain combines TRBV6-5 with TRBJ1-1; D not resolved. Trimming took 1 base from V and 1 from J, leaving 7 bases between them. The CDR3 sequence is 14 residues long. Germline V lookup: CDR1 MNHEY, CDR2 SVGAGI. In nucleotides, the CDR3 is TGTGCCAGCAGTTACTATCGTGAGAACACTGAAGCTTTCTTT. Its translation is CASSYYRENTEAFF.

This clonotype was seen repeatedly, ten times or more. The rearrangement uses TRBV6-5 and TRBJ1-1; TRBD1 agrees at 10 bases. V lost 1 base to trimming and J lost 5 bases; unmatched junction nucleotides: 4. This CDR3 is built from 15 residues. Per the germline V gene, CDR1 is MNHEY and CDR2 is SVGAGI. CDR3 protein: CASSYWKGQGTEAFF. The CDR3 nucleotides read TGTGCCAGCAGTTACTGGAAGGGACAGGGGACTGAAGCTTTCTTT.